This entry lists 22 T cell receptor beta chains sequenced from one sample in a study of OX40 agonist ivuxolimab in advanced cancers. Assay: immunoSEQ multiplex PCR; the TCRdb copy retains only in-frame clones and omits some. In the table there are around 46,000 clones, 75% to 90% of which are singletons. Sequencing was performed on CD4+ or CD8+ T cells sorted from blood, taken in a trial of the OX40 agonist ivuxolimab. Receptors were obtained from an adult with an advanced solid tumor such as melanoma, head and neck, liver or kidney cancer.

The chain carries TRBV6-1 and TRBJ2-7; no firm D call. V was clipped by 6 bases and J by 7 bases, with 13 bases between them. This CDR3 is 12 amino acids long. The germline V gene has CDR1 MNHNS and CDR2 SASEGT. CDR3 region: CASSPDRLEQYF. In DNA form, the CDR3 reads TGTGCCAGCAGCCCCGACCGTTTAGAGCAGTACTTC.

J is TRBJ2-3 and V is TRBV4-1; 7 bases align to TRBD2. With V trimmed by 1 base and J by 2 bases, 6 bases remained unmatched. Germline lookup yields CDR1 MGHRA and CDR2 YSYEKL. CDR3 length equals 16 residues. This chain's CDR3 is CASSQVGGGNTDTQYF. CDR3 in DNA: TGCGCCAGCAGCCAAGTTGGGGGAGGGAACACAGATACGCAGTATTTT.

The rearrangement uses TRBV28 and TRBJ1-5, with D uncertain. There are 13 residues in the CDR3. V lost 3 bases to trimming and J lost 4 bases, with 7 bases between them. The germline V gene encodes CDR1 MDHEN and CDR2 SYDVKM. This chain's CDR3 is CASSLTTNQPQHF. For the CDR3, the DNA is TGTGCCAGCAGTTTGACAACTAATCAGCCCCAGCATTTT.

This chain joins TRBV27 and TRBJ2-1; 7 nucleotides line up with TRBD2. The CDR3 is made up of 16 amino acids. Losses at the gene ends were 3 bases for V and 8 bases for J; bases not matched to a gene: 13. In germline, CDR1 is MNHEY, CDR2 SMNVEV (reference sequence). CDR3 bases: TGTGCCAGCAGTTTCACCGGGACCGTCCGGGGGGATGAGCAGTTCTTC. Protein sequence: CASSFTGTVRGDEQFF.

The chain is built from TRBV5-1 and TRBJ2-5; 7 bases line up with TRBD1. The CDR3 is 16 residues long. V trimming: 3 bases; J trimming: 2 bases; junction bases outside the gene matches: 10. Per the germline V gene, CDR1 is SGHRS and CDR2 is YFSETQ. The CDR3 DNA reads TGCGCCAGCAGCTCCCGACGGGACAGACCACAAGAGACCCAGTACTTC. Its translation: CASSSRRDRPQETQYF.

The chain carries TRBV19 and TRBJ1-1; the D is unclear. Trimming took off 3 bases at V and 1 base at J, with 9 bases between the two ends. Per germline, CDR1 LNHDA and CDR2 SQIVND (reference sequence). This CDR3 region has 14 residues. The CDR3: CASSMGKWNTEAFF. DNA of the CDR3: TGTGCCAGTAGTATGGGGAAATGGAACACTGAAGCTTTCTTT.

V is TRBV4-1 and J is TRBJ1-1, with TRBD1 matching 7 bases. The CDR3 has 15 amino acids. Germline V CDR1 and CDR2: MGHRA, YSYEKL. With 5 bases clipped from V and 0 bases from J, the junction kept 6 bases outside the gene matches. The CDR3 protein is CASSTRQGMNTEAFF. The DNA for the CDR3 is TGCGCCAGCAGCACACGACAGGGCATGAACACTGAAGCTTTCTTT.

This chain's CDR3 is CASSLGETQYF. As DNA, the CDR3 is TGTGCCAGCAGCTTAGGGGAGACCCAGTACTTC. The chain joins TRBV11-3 to TRBJ2-5; D gene unclear. Trimming cost V 1 base and J 5 bases, with 2 bases left between them. The CDR3 is made up of 11 amino acids. CDR1 is SGHNT, CDR2 YENEEA, per germline.

V is TRBV5-1 and J is TRBJ1-1; D is uncertain. V lost 6 bases, J lost 0 bases, and 9 bases lay in between. This CDR3 region has 13 residues. In germline, CDR1 is SGHRS, CDR2 YFSETQ. The CDR3 loop reads CASNGGMNTEAFF. The DNA for the CDR3 is TGCGCCAGCAACGGAGGCATGAACACTGAAGCTTTCTTT.

The CDR3 sequence is CASSFTSRWETQYF. The CDR3 DNA sequence: TGTGCCAGCAGTTTCACGTCCCGATGGGAGACCCAGTACTTC. V is TRBV6-5 and J is TRBJ2-5; D call uncertain. V shed 4 bases and J shed 5 bases, with 14 bases lying between them. The CDR3 contains 14 residues. CDR1 and CDR2 (germline): MNHEY, SVGAGI.

This chain uses TRBV28 with TRBJ1-1; 7 bases align to TRBD1. CDR3 length equals 17 residues. Germline assignment: CDR1 MDHEN and CDR2 SYDVKM. Trimming cost V 3 bases and J 4 bases; bases outside gene matches: 14. The CDR3 DNA sequence: TGTGCCAGCAGTTTTTCCCTCCCAGGACAGGACGGCACTGAAGCTTTCTTT. As protein: CASSFSLPGQDGTEAFF.

The chain combines TRBV6-1 with TRBJ1-2; D is unclear. V lost 1 base to trimming and J lost 6 bases, with 9 bases between them. Germline V gives CDR1 MNHNS, CDR2 SASEGT. The CDR3 loop spans 13 amino acids. The CDR3 loop reads CASSEVGRDGYTF. CDR3 nucleotides: TGTGCCAGCAGTGAAGTGGGGAGGGATGGCTACACCTTC.

This CDR3 is CASSDRSGANVLTF. The CDR3 DNA reads as TGCGCCAGCAGTGACCGCTCTGGGGCCAACGTCCTGACTTTC. The V gene is TRBV10-2, the J gene TRBJ2-6; no clear D. The germline gives CDR1 WSHSY, CDR2 SAAADI. The CDR3 is made up of 14 amino acids. V gave up 3 bases and J gave up 0 bases, with 3 bases separating them.

V gene TRBV28 combines with J gene TRBJ2-7; D perhaps matches TRBD1 (5 bases). The germline CDR1 and CDR2 sequences are MDHEN and SYDVKM. The length of the CDR3 is 13 residues. V was shortened by 1 base and J by 6 bases, with 10 bases between the two germline ends. CDR3 coding DNA: TGTGCCAGCAGTTTATATACAGGCTCCGAGCAGTACTTC. Encoded protein: CASSLYTGSEQYF.

The gene calls are TRBV28 and TRBJ2-2; either TRBD1 or TRBD2 may supply D (5 bases each). Trimming left V 3 bases short and J 4 bases short, with 18 bases between. The CDR3 runs 17 residues. Germline-derived CDR1 and CDR2 are MDHEN and SYDVKM. CDR3 coding DNA: TGTGCCAGCAGTTTCTCCGGGGCAGGGATAAGCACCGGGGAGCTGTTTTTT. This codes for CASSFSGAGISTGELFF.

The J gene is TRBJ2-6, the V gene TRBV27; D may correspond to TRBD1 or TRBD2 (5 bases each). Trimming shortened V by 1 base and J by 1 base, and 8 bases separated the two germline ends. CDR3 size: 16 residues. In germline, CDR1 is MNHEY, CDR2 SMNVEV (reference sequence). The CDR3 loop is CASSLYGGSGANVLTF. In DNA form, the CDR3 reads TGTGCCAGCAGTTTATATGGGGGATCTGGGGCCAACGTCCTGACTTTC.

V gene TRBV9 combines with J gene TRBJ2-3; D may correspond to TRBD1 or TRBD2 (6 bases each). V lost 4 bases to trimming and J lost 4 bases, with 16 bases between them. CDR1 and CDR2 (germline): SGDLS, YYNGEE. The CDR3 is 15 amino acids. The CDR3 spells CASSLGGLGADTQYF. Here the CDR3 DNA reads TGTGCCAGCAGCTTGGGGGGCCTCGGGGCAGATACGCAGTATTTT.

This chain joins TRBV7-2 and TRBJ2-7; D may correspond to TRBD1 or TRBD2 (7 bases each). The CDR3 is 13 residues long. V shed 6 bases and J shed 4 bases, with 13 bases lying between them. Looked up from germline, CDR1 is SGHTA and CDR2 is FQGNSA. The CDR3 loop reads CASRGGTAYEQYF. The CDR3 DNA is TGTGCCAGCAGGGGGGGGACAGCTTACGAGCAGTACTTC.

CDR3 sequence reads: CASSFIYGTNQPQHF. As DNA, the CDR3 is TGTGCCAGCAGTTTTATATACGGGACCAATCAGCCCCAGCATTTT. The J gene is TRBJ1-5, the V gene TRBV28; perhaps TRBD1 as D (5 bases). V lost 3 bases and J 3 bases, leaving 12 bases between the germline ends. Germline CDR1 MDHEN, CDR2 SYDVKM. This CDR3 contains 15 residues.

The chain carries TRBV4-3 and TRBJ2-1; D is ambiguous. From germline, CDR1 is LGHNA and CDR2 YSLEER. The CDR3 has 12 amino acids. With 5 bases removed from V and 8 bases from J, the gap between germline ends came to 10 bases. The chain's CDR3 is CASSFSPDEQFF. The CDR3 nucleotides read TGCGCCAGCAGCTTTAGTCCGGATGAGCAGTTCTTC.

V and J are TRBV6-5 and TRBJ2-3; 9 bases map to TRBD2. Losses at the gene ends were 7 bases for V and 2 bases for J; bases not matched to a gene: 7. The CDR3 runs to 15 residues. Germline V CDR1 and CDR2: MNHEY, SVGAGI. CDR3 nucleotide sequence: TGTGCCAGCAAAGGTATAGCGGGAGCCACAGATACGCAGTATTTT. Amino acid sequence: CASKGIAGATDTQYF.

The chain combines TRBV6-4 with TRBJ1-3; 10 bases align to TRBD1. CDR3 size: 17 residues. Germline V CDR1 and CDR2: MRHNA, SNTAGT. V trimming: 2 bases; J trimming: 9 bases; junction bases outside the gene matches: 13. The CDR3 DNA follows: TGTGCCAGCAGTGACGGGAGGGACAGGGGAAAAAGGGGCACCATATATTTT. The encoded protein is CASSDGRDRGKRGTIYF.